This entry lists 18 T cell receptor beta chains sequenced from one sample in a study of technical replicates of blood from several donors. The data were produced by immunoSEQ multiplex PCR, yet TCRdb's version contains in-frame clones alone and is incomplete. The top ten hold 0.4% to 0.5% of the sample, which has around 77,000 clones, over 85% seen once. Sequencing used T cells isolated from PBMCs. The source is a human donor in good health.

This clone is a singleton in its sample. The DNA of the CDR3 is TGTGCCAGCAGCTTAACGTATAGGGGACAGGGCTCCCGAAACTATGGCTACACCTTC. This gives the protein CASSLTYRGQGSRNYGYTF. This chain links TRBV7-3 with TRBJ1-2; 9 bases match TRBD1. The CDR3 length is 19 residues. Per the germline V gene, CDR1 is SGHTA and CDR2 is FQGTGA. With V trimmed by 0 bases and J by 2 bases, 13 bases remained unmatched.

The CDR3 DNA reads as TGTGCCAGCAGCCCCCATTCGCAGGGAGAGCAGTTCTTC. Residues: CASSPHSQGEQFF. The chain links TRBV7-9 to TRBJ2-1, with a possible D match to TRBD1 (5 bases). V was clipped by 5 bases and J by 10 bases, with 15 bases between them. This CDR3 is built from 13 residues. CDR1 SEHNR and CDR2 FQNEAQ come from the germline V gene (reference sequence). The variable domain in full, with the rest retrieved from reference TRBV7-9 and TRBJ2-1, is DTGVSQNPRHKITKRGQNVTFRCDPISEHNRLYWYRQTLGQGPEFLTYFQNEAQLEKSRLLSDRFSAERPKGSFSTLEIQRTEQGDSAMYLCASSPHSQGEQFFGPGTRLTVL.

V and J are TRBV18 and TRBJ1-5; D may be TRBD1 (5 bases). The CDR3 covers 15 residues. Trimming removed 3 bases at V and 3 bases at J, with 12 bases between. The germline V gene has CDR1 KGHSH and CDR2 LQKENI. In nucleotides, the CDR3 is TGTGCCAGCTCACCTAGATCAGGGTTCAATCAGCCCCAGCATTTT. It encodes CASSPRSGFNQPQHF. The whole variable domain, remainder taken from reference TRBV18 and TRBJ1-5, is NAGVMQNPRHLVRRRGQEARLRCSPMKGHSHVYWYRQLPEEGLKFMVYLQKENIIDESGMPKERFSAEFPKEGPSILRIQQVVRGDSAAYFCASSPRSGFNQPQHFGDGTRLSIL.

The chain combines TRBV27 with TRBJ2-1; 8 bases fit TRBD2. J was trimmed by 2 bases and V by 6 bases; bases with no gene match: 3. The CDR3 runs 14 residues. Per the germline V gene, CDR1 is MNHEY and CDR2 is SMNVEV (reference sequence). The CDR3 region is CASSLTSAYNEQFF. The CDR3 bases are TGTGCCAGCAGCCTGACTAGCGCCTACAATGAGCAGTTCTTC.

This clone appeared once. The J gene is TRBJ2-3, the V gene TRBV2; D is unresolved. The CDR3 contains 13 residues. The V and J ends lost 7 bases and 4 bases respectively, with 12 bases between them. CDR1 and CDR2 from the germline V gene are SNHLY and FYNNEI. The CDR3 reads CASIRSNSDTQYF. The CDR3 DNA sequence: TGTGCCAGCATACGATCCAACTCAGATACGCAGTATTTT.

The genes are TRBV5-4 and TRBJ2-1, with 7 bases identical to TRBD2. The V gene's germline CDR1 is SGHNT and CDR2 YYREEE (reference sequence). V lost 5 bases, J lost 8 bases, and 13 bases stayed unmatched. The CDR3 contains 15 residues. The CDR3 nucleotides read TGTGCCAGCAGTGACCAAGCGGGATTCGTAGATGAGCAGTTCTTC. Translation gives CASSDQAGFVDEQFF.

The rearrangement uses TRBV7-2 and TRBJ2-3; TRBD1 aligns across 11 bases. Unmatched junction bases numbered 3, after V lost 4 bases and J lost 6 bases. CDR3 length: 14 amino acids. CDR1 is SGHTA, CDR2 FQGNSA, per germline. CDR3 bases: TGTGCCAGCAGCTCGGACAGGGGGCCCGATACGCAGTATTTT. It translates to CASSSDRGPDTQYF.

In its sample, this clone was seen once. The chain joins TRBV7-2 to TRBJ1-3; tentatively, D is TRBD1 (5 bases). V dropped 3 bases and J dropped 6 bases, with 12 bases sitting between them. The CDR3 totals 14 residues. Per the germline V gene, CDR1 is SGHTA and CDR2 is FQGNSA. CDR3: CASSFSGEENTIYF. The CDR3 nucleotides are TGTGCCAGCAGCTTTTCGGGGGAGGAAAACACCATATATTTT.

This clone was seen only once. The chain recombines TRBV4-3 with TRBJ1-2, with 9 nucleotides matching TRBD1. Trimming cost V 0 bases and J 5 bases; bases outside gene matches: 7. Germline V lookup: CDR1 LGHNA, CDR2 YSLEER. CDR3 length: 16 amino acids. CDR3 sequence (DNA): TGCGCCAGCAGCCAAGAGGCGTGGACAGGGGCTTATGGCTACACCTTC. Translating it yields CASSQEAWTGAYGYTF.

The chain couples TRBV28 to TRBJ1-5, with D unresolved. Germline CDR1 reads MDHEN; CDR2 reads SYDVKM. There are 15 residues in the CDR3. The ends were cut back, 0 bases at V and 2 bases at J, with 8 bases in the middle. This chain's CDR3 is CASSLWISGNQPQHF. DNA for the CDR3: TGTGCCAGCAGTTTATGGATCAGTGGCAATCAGCCCCAGCATTTT.

The chain joins TRBV28 to TRBJ1-1; the D gene is possibly TRBD1 (5 bases). The CDR3 contains 13 residues. Deletions cut 2 bases from V and 11 bases from J, with 15 bases between. Germline assignment: CDR1 MDHEN and CDR2 SYDVKM. CDR3 loop: CASSLVGAGVAFF. CDR3 DNA: TGTGCCAGCAGTTTAGTCGGGGCGGGGGTGGCTTTCTTT.

V usage is TRBV18 and J usage is TRBJ2-2, with D possibly matching TRBD1 (5 bases). Looked up from germline, CDR1 is KGHSH and CDR2 is LQKENI. The CDR3 is 15 residues long. Trimming stripped 5 bases from V and 4 bases from J, with 14 bases between. The CDR3 DNA reads as TGTGCCAGCTCAGGCAGTGGCAGGGTCACCGGGGAGCTGTTTTTT. Amino acids: CASSGSGRVTGELFF.

The chain combines TRBV9 with TRBJ1-1; no clear D gene. The CDR3 is 12 residues long. Per the germline V gene, CDR1 is SGDLS and CDR2 is YYNGEE. V was trimmed by 5 bases and J by 0 bases, leaving 5 bases between them. The CDR3 sequence is CASSRVNTEAFF. In nucleotides, the CDR3 is TGTGCCAGCAGTCGGGTGAACACTGAAGCTTTCTTT. Full variable domain (remainder filled in from reference TRBV9 and TRBJ1-1): DSGVTQTPKHLITATGQRVTLRCSPRSGDLSVYWYQQSLDQGLQFLIQYYNGEERAKGNILERFSAQQFPDLHSELNLSSLELGDSALYFCASSRVNTEAFFGQGTRLTVV.

J is TRBJ1-2 and V is TRBV6-5; 7 bases are a match to TRBD1. The CDR3 has 11 residues. V lost 11 bases and J lost 7; bases outside the gene matches: 7. Per germline, CDR1 MNHEY and CDR2 SVGAGI. The DNA for the CDR3 is TGTGCCTGCGAAGGGGGCTCTGGCTACACCTTC. Protein: CACEGGSGYTF.

V and J are TRBV27 and TRBJ2-7, with TRBD1 matching 8 bases. The ends lost 3 bases at V and 3 bases at J; junction bases unmatched: 10. The CDR3 is 16 residues long. Looked up from germline, CDR1 is MNHEY and CDR2 is SMNVEV (reference sequence). The CDR3: CASSFSTGGSYYEQYF. The DNA for the CDR3 is TGTGCCAGCAGTTTTTCTACAGGGGGAAGCTACTACGAGCAGTACTTC.

The chain's CDR3 is CASSDSIGITDTQYF. The CDR3 DNA sequence: TGTGCCAGCAGTGACTCGATCGGGATAACAGATACGCAGTATTTT. The chain recombines TRBV6-4 with TRBJ2-3, with D perhaps TRBD2 (5 bases). Trimming took 0 bases from V and 3 from J, leaving 10 bases between them. The germline gives CDR1 MRHNA, CDR2 SNTAGT. CDR3 length: 15 amino acids.

The rearrangement joins TRBV30 to TRBJ2-7; D gene uncertain. Trimming left V 5 bases short and J 2 bases short, with 10 bases between. CDR3 length: 12 amino acids. Germline V gene data show CDR1 as GTSNPN and CDR2 as SVGIG (reference sequence). CDR3 region: CAWDFGAYEQYF. The CDR3 bases are TGTGCCTGGGACTTTGGCGCCTACGAGCAGTACTTC.

The chain has TRBV4-3 and TRBJ2-2, with no clear D. The length of the CDR3 is 16 residues. Germline loops: CDR1 LGHNA, CDR2 YSLEER. V was pared by 0 bases and J by 3 bases, with 11 bases between. CDR3 region: CASSQDLSVYTGELFF. In DNA form, the CDR3 reads TGCGCCAGCAGCCAAGATTTGTCCGTTTACACCGGGGAGCTGTTTTTT.